A selection of T cell receptor beta chains follows, all from one sample in a study of CD8 T cells in ankylosing spondylitis. MiXCR, applied by TCRdb to the 5' RACE reads, yields one record per CDR3 protein. The sample has about 460,000 distinct CDR3 sequences; about 5.4% are singletons. The sequenced material came from blood, either unsorted or a sorted T cell fraction (not recorded which). These receptors all come from a male donor with ankylosing spondylitis. CDR3s include the opening cysteine and the closing phenylalanine or tryptophan. The order of the fields is clone size, D gene, J gene, V gene, CDR3 DNA, CDR3 protein. The D gene is left open where the match is weak. Size values are once, few and many counts, or a class for expanded clones, and some rows have none.

many . TRBJ2-2 TRBV6-5 TGTGCCAGCAGTTCAGACCCCACCGGGGAGCTGTTTTTT CASSSDPTGELFF
many . TRBJ2-7 TRBV27 TGTGCCAGCAGTTCCCTGACAAACCCCCATAACATGGCGGCAAGCTCCTACGAGCAGTACTTC CASSSLTNPHNMAASSYEQYF
few . TRBJ1-5 TRBV24-1 TGTGCCACCAGTGCCGGCGCACAGAGTGGCAATCAGCCCCAGCATTTT CATSAGAQSGNQPQHF
. TRBD1 TRBJ1-5 TRBV3-1 TGTGCCAGCAGCCAAGGGACAGGGGTTCAGCCCCAGCATTTT CASSQGTGVQPQHF
many TRBD1 TRBJ1-1 TRBV29-1 TGCAGCGTTGCCCGGTGGACAGGAGGAGACACTGAAGCTTTCTTT CSVARWTGGDTEAFF
many . TRBJ1-1 TRBV4-3 TGCGCCAGCAGCTTCTCCGGCAGTATGAACACTGAAGCTTTCTTT CASSFSGSMNTEAFF
many . TRBJ2-7 TRBV27 TGTGCCAGCAGTTTCTCAGGGGCGGCCGTCGAGCAGTACTTC CASSFSGAAVEQYF
few TRBD1 TRBJ2-7 TRBV5-5 TGTGCCAGCAGCTCACTCCGGGACAGGGACCACGAGCAGTACTTC CASSSLRDRDHEQYF
many . TRBJ1-6 TRBV4-2 TGTGCCAGCAGCCAAGATCGCGGTTGGTCACCCCTCCACTTT CASSQDRGWSPLHF
many . TRBJ2-1 TRBV27 TGTGCCAGCAGTTTAGCGTCGGCAAACTCCTACAATGAGCAGTTCTTC CASSLASANSYNEQFF
many TRBD1 TRBJ2-7 TRBV10-2 TGCGCCAGCAGTAGAATACGGACAGGGGTGAGGGACGAGCAGTACTTC CASSRIRTGVRDEQYF
many TRBD2 TRBJ2-1 TRBV7-9 TGTGCCAGCAGCTTATCCCTAGCGGGAGCCCACAATGAGCAGTTCTTC CASSLSLAGAHNEQFF
many . TRBJ1-1 TRBV5-1 TGCGCCAGCAGCTTGTCCCAGAGCCACACTGAAGCTTTCTTT CASSLSQSHTEAFF
few TRBD2 TRBJ2-1 TRBV7-9 TGTGCCAGCAGCTCAAGCGGGGGGGCCGTCTACAATGAGCAGTTCTTC CASSSSGGAVYNEQFF
. TRBD1 TRBJ2-7 TRBV27 TGTGCCAGCAGTGAAAACCAAGGGACAGGGGGAAGCCCGTACTTC CASSENQGTGGSPYF
few TRBD1 TRBJ2-7 TRBV20-1 TGCAGTGCCACCCGCCGGGACAGGGATAATTTAATCTACGAGCAGTACTTC CSATRRDRDNLIYEQYF
many TRBD1 TRBJ2-6 TRBV27 TGTGCCAGCACTGTCACAGGGGGAGCTGGGGCCAACGTCCTGACTTTC CASTVTGGAGANVLTF
many . TRBJ1-6 TRBV7-2 TGTGCCAGCAGCTTAAGGCAGGGAAATCCACCCCTCCACTTT CASSLRQGNPPLHF
many . TRBJ2-7 TRBV5-1 TGCGCCAGCAGCGTCTTTAAGGGGGTGACCTACGAGCAGTACTTC CASSVFKGVTYEQYF
many . TRBJ1-5 TRBV12-3/TRBV12-4 TGTGCCAGCAGCCCTGCCTCTTATCAGCCCCAGCATTTT CASSPASYQPQHF
. . TRBJ2-3 TRBV4-3 TGCGCCAGCAGCCAGGGGCCAGGGGCGACCACAGATACGCAGTATTTT CASSQGPGATTDTQYF
many . TRBJ1-1 TRBV12-5 TGTGCTAGTGTTAAAAACACTGAAGCTTTCTTT CASVKNTEAFF
many TRBD1 TRBJ2-2 TRBV7-2 TGTGCCAGCAGCATAAACCGGGACAGGAGTAACACCGGGGAGCTGTTTTTT CASSINRDRSNTGELFF
many . TRBJ2-7 TRBV6-5 TGTGCCAGCAGACGAGATCCCTACGAGCAGTACTTC CASRRDPYEQYF
many . TRBJ1-2 TRBV7-6 TGTGCCAGCAGCCCTGACACATTCTATGGCTACACCTTC CASSPDTFYGYTF
many TRBD2 TRBJ2-1 TRBV29-1 TGCAGCGTTGTTAGCGGGATTAGAAGTGAGCAGTTCTTC CSVVSGIRSEQFF
many . TRBJ2-5 TRBV7-9 TGTGCCAGCAGCCCCCCCGACCAAGAGACCCAGTACTTC CASSPPDQETQYF
many . TRBJ2-6 TRBV5-1 TGCGCCAGCAGCTTGTCGGTATACAGCTCTGGGGCCAACGTCCTGACTTTC CASSLSVYSSGANVLTF
many . TRBJ2-7 TRBV7-9 TGTGCCAGCAGCTTTGGGACTCCGGGCCTCTTAAACGAGCAGTACTTC CASSFGTPGLLNEQYF
many TRBD2 TRBJ2-1 TRBV11-2 TGTGCCAGCAGCTTAAACTCACTAGCGGGACGTCAGCAGTTCTTC CASSLNSLAGRQQFF
many . TRBJ1-2 TRBV6-1 TGTGCCAGCAAGGCCCGTCCAGAGTATGGCTACACCTTC CASKARPEYGYTF
many . TRBJ2-3 TRBV5-1 TGCGCCAGCAGCTTCCCCAACACAGATACGCAGTATTTT CASSFPNTDTQYF
many . TRBJ2-2 TRBV29-1 TGCAGCGTTGACCGCTTGGGGGTTAGCGGGGAGCTGTTTTTT CSVDRLGVSGELFF
few . TRBJ1-5 TRBV28 TGTGCCAGCACCTCGCCCGGGTCGGGTCAGCCCCAGCATTTT CASTSPGSGQPQHF
many . TRBJ2-3 TRBV10-3 TGTGCCATCAGTGAGCCGGACCCTTGGACAGATACGCAGTATTTT CAISEPDPWTDTQYF
many TRBD1 TRBJ1-1 TRBV5-1 TGCGCCAGCAGCACCCAACAGGGGTACACTGAAGCTTTCTTT CASSTQQGYTEAFF
many TRBD2 TRBJ2-3 TRBV27 TGTGCCAGCATCTTATCCCCCCGGACTAGCAGTACGCAGTATTTT CASILSPRTSSTQYF
. . TRBJ2-5 TRBV11-2 TGTGCCAGCAGCTTAGTCTACAGACCTCAAGAGACCCAGTACTTC CASSLVYRPQETQYF
many . TRBJ1-1 TRBV6-2/TRBV6-3 TGTGCCAGCAGTTATTTGGGGGAAACTGAAGCTTTCTTT CASSYLGETEAFF